This T cell receptor beta chain comes out of a study of early T cells in non-severe SARS-CoV-2 infection. Germline-derived CDR1 and CDR2 are KGHDR and SFDVKD. V lost 3 bases, J lost 8 bases, and 7 bases lay in between. The length of the CDR3 is 12 residues. TCRdb re-called the 5' RACE reads with MiXCR, one entry per CDR3 protein. This sample yields approximately 70,000 distinct CDR3 sequences, of which 9.5% to 15% are seen a single time; over 0.95% belongs to the top ten. There are many counts of this clonotype. The sequenced sample was whole blood. This receptor was obtained from an adult who was a healthcare worker with PCR-confirmed SARS-CoV-2 infection or an uninfected control (not recorded which). The chain recombines TRBV24-1 with TRBJ1-5; D not certain. CDR3 in DNA: TGTGCCACCAGTGATGGGTCGGAGCCCCAGCATTTT. The encoded protein is CATSDGSEPQHF.